This T cell receptor beta chain was obtained from a study of cytomegalovirus exposure and HLA in healthy donors (dated by TCRdb to 2017 to 2019). About the full investigation: In an earlier analysis of several hundred of the donors, about 260 Gb of sequence data and some 100 million unique TCR beta sequences from 180 million or so T cells were reported. Approximately 300 gigabases of sequencing data and roughly 81 million unique TCR sequences made up an early release that covered nearly 650 HLA-typed donors. Among the roughly 410 genotyped donors, around 81% belonged to the genetic ancestry cluster associated with self-reported Caucasian donors. The aim of the study was to test whether cataloging public T cell receptors could identify signatures of past pathogen exposure. The T cell repertoires of about 700 subjects were profiled by immunosequencing and related to cytomegalovirus serostatus. In addition to the first cohort of approximately 670 subjects, a separate validation cohort of 120 different subjects was used. To predict cytomegalovirus infection status, the study brought together high-throughput TCR immunosequencing, statistical association of individual TCRs with disease status, and machine learning. In a later analysis, previously published TCR beta repertoires from 600 to 850 donors were re-analyzed and high-resolution HLA genotyping was added so that TCR occurrence patterns could be studied. In the later analysis, no new phenotypic data were used to find candidate immune exposures; instead, reliance was placed on TCR beta sequences and their occurrence across donors. To decide whether each TCR beta V gene segment behaved as functional or pseudogenic, an earlier analysis of 587 of the donors relied on high-throughput TCR beta sequencing. Donor age, sex, ethnicity and CMV serostatus were compiled alongside the repertoire data. A later genetic analysis used genome-wide SNP genotypes for about 55% of the 666 donors, treating that subset as a discovery cohort. Every discovery cohort repertoire had been produced on one sequencing platform. Both class I and class II loci were covered by HLA typing, at four-digit resolution. Typing coverage varied by locus: 629-630 donors for A, B, C, DRB1 and DQB1; about 520 for DQA1; 606 for DPA1; around 450 for DPB1. A handful of DR-DQ haplotypes were handled as single units for association and clustering because linkage in the cohort was strong. On average, roughly 200,000 unique TCR beta nucleotide sequences were sequenced per donor among about 400 genotyped donors of the cohort, with approximately 18% of those sequences being non-productive. Study-wide findings and limitations: Most TCR sequences were seen in very few donors, while some public TCRs were found in many individuals. Fewer than 20 rarely observed V segments, including chromosome 9 orphons, were excluded from the earlier analysis of almost 600 of the donors because counts were too low. Cytomegalovirus status was reported to be diagnosed by the classifier with high specificity and sensitivity in both the original and validation cohorts. Linkage disequilibrium might explain the correlated functional status among segregating V segments, but an unknown experimental factor could not be excluded. Only TCR beta chains were sequenced in this cohort, and the absence of alpha or paired-chain data limited detectable features. A few of the identified cytomegalovirus-associated TCR beta chains were confirmed in vitro to be specific for cytomegalovirus antigens. In the study, about 150 TCR beta chains were listed as associated with cytomegalovirus. CMV serostatus was the only immune exposure information available for the cohort. The authors suggested that the approach could potentially be extended to other disease states and immunological phenotypes. A later genetic analysis associated a missense DCLRE1C variant with V-gene and J-gene trimming of TCR beta chains, and an independent cohort replicated the association. According to a later analysis, most CMV-associated TCR beta chains appeared to be HLA-restricted, and the HLA associations seemed to be driven largely by CMV exposure. Because HLA typing was missing for some donors at each locus, association tests included only the typed subset. A later genetic analysis reported fewer N-insertions in productive TCRs among donors in an Asian-associated ancestry cluster than the roughly 620-donor mean. A further reported finding was that TCR beta sequences accurately predicted the HLA-A and HLA-B alleles for most subjects in the first cohort. Strong co-occurrence of HLA alleles, especially DR and DQ, made assigning TCR associations to individual alleles difficult. In a later analysis, TCR association rates were found to vary across HLA loci, with the most associated TCRs seen for DRB1 alleles and the fewest for HLA-C alleles. In a later analysis, HLA-associated TCR beta chains were found to be more clonally expanded and to have lower generation probabilities than equally common non-associated chains. A group of highly shared sequence variants was considered likely to be a technical artifact of the sequencing pipeline. An earlier analysis of some 590 of the donors showed that most TCR beta V segments appeared in productive rearrangements either about 90% or about 30% of the time, which broadly matched IMGT annotations. In a later analysis, several top co-occurrence clusters were reported to appear linked to parvovirus B19, influenza, CMV and Epstein-Barr virus. In a later analysis, over 15,000 TCR beta sequences were associated with specific HLA alleles at a false discovery rate of 0.05. Roughly uniform sequencing depth across donors was assumed in presence/absence analyses, although this assumption may not hold.

The cohort consisted of 600 to 750 healthy bone marrow donors. Cohort members were all nominally healthy when sampled, although unrecorded immune exposures were likely present. The donor was CMV seropositive and belonged to the group of 250 to 300 seropositive cohort members. A peripheral blood sample was provided by each donor, and peripheral blood mononuclear cells were used for TCR beta sequencing. The Qiagen DNeasy Blood Extraction Kit was used to extract genomic DNA from the blood cell samples. In regard to this clone: Its antigen specificity is not known. Base qualities are not at hand, and no much larger clone is one base apart.

The protocol used for the library was the immunoSEQ multiplex PCR assay. For the multiplex PCR, a mixture combining 60 forward primers for TCR Vbeta segments and 13 reverse primers for TCR Jbeta segments was used. The CDR3 region of rearranged TCR beta genes was amplified from genomic DNA with a multiplex PCR assay. The Illumina HiSeq System was used to sequence the amplified TCR beta libraries as 87-base-pair reads. Regarding the original processing steps: A later analysis tallied some 79 million unique TCR beta chains across the 666 repertoires, and approximately 12 million of those chains were shared by two or more donors. To remove PCR and sequencing errors, raw reads were error-corrected and collapsed into unique sequences using a nearest-neighbor algorithm that merged closely related sequences. To assign V, D and J gene segments, CDR3 sequences were aligned to IMGT reference sequences. For a sequence to be retained, a match of at least six nucleotides to both a V gene segment and a J gene segment was required. A rearrangement was called productive if the CDR3 had no stop codons and remained in frame with V and J, and every other rearrangement was called non-productive. Following IMGT convention, CDR3 was defined as the stretch from the second conserved V-encoded cysteine to the conserved J-encoded phenylalanine. The earlier analysis of about 610 of the donors excluded sequences that lacked an unambiguous match to a single V gene segment. In an earlier analysis of around 590 of the donors, a V segment was called functional when productive rearrangements were above 56.7%, and segregating when the standard deviation between donors exceeded 5%. A statistical classification framework was built for diagnosing cytomegalovirus status from the catalog of TCR beta chain sequences. V and J gene assignment, in a later analysis, came from comparing TCR nucleotide sequences with IMGT/GENE-DB human TR gene sequences. A later analysis assigned CDR3 sequences and most-parsimonious VDJ recombination scenarios with the TCRdist pipeline. In a later analysis, each TCR beta chain was defined by its CDR3 amino acid sequence together with its V-gene family, and reads lacking a unique V-gene family were excluded. To address suspected cross-contamination and a sequencing artifact, a later analysis removed several hundred highly shared, low-generation-probability nucleotide sequences. A later analysis calculated a clonal expansion index for each public chain from normalized within-repertoire ranks of inferred template counts. In a later analysis, generation probabilities were computed with a VDJ recombination model fitted to out-of-frame rearrangements, and the resulting probabilities were checked against IGoR. In a later analysis, hypergeometric tests were used to score TCR-TCR, TCR-HLA and TCR-CMV co-occurrence, with a repertoire-size bias correction applied to TCR pairs. A later analysis estimated false discovery rates by permuting HLA or CMV assignments 20 times. In a later analysis, co-occurring TCRs were grouped using DBSCAN, and TCRdist sequence similarity was added for clustering within HLA-allele-positive subsets. For co-occurrence clustering, repertoires with fewer than 30,000 or more than 120,000 public chains were excluded, along with roughly five repertoires with anomalous nucleotide sharing. TCRdb retrieved this table from immuneACCESS and kept in-frame rearrangements only. Not all clones are present; in checked studies, unresolved V genes account for under half, and no reason is known for the remainder. V, J and clone size reflect that table, while D and trimming were determined from the DNA. Here the sample has more than 150,000 clones; 79% occur a single time. In total, the top ten clones hold approximately 1.5% of the sample.

This sequence originates from a girl aged 10 to 17 in good health and CMV-seropositive. The specimen sequenced was PBMCs.

The bases are TGTGCCAGTAGTCCGGGACTAGCGGGGGCCTACGAGCAGTACTTC. The encoded protein is CASSPGLAGAYEQYF. The chain employs TRBV19 and TRBJ2-7; TRBD2 aligns with 14 central bases. Ends trimmed: V by 5 bases, J by 2 bases; bases unmatched to a gene: 2. CDR1 LNHDA and CDR2 SQIVND are derived from the germline V gene (reference sequence). There are 15 amino acids in the CDR3, from cysteine to phenylalanine inclusive. Kept here is only the CDR3 DNA, which spans 45 bases and is read in frame from base 1.